Below, 26 T cell receptor beta chains from the same sample are listed, as sequenced in a study of blood T cell repertoires in COVID-19. Assay used: immunoSEQ multiplex PCR; TCRdb lists only in-frame clones, some missing. The sample holds 35,000 to 50,000 clones; almost 90% are singletons and the top ten take approximately 3%. The sequencing input was peripheral blood. The origin of the receptors is a man in his fifties or sixties with active COVID-19.

The rearrangement joins TRBV6-5 to TRBJ1-6, with 9 bases lining up with TRBD1. The CDR3 is 15 residues long. Germline V gives CDR1 MNHEY, CDR2 SVGAGI. V shed 6 bases and J 6 bases; nucleotides not matched to a gene: 6. CDR3 region: CASRRSGQGNSPLHF. The CDR3 nucleotides are TGTGCCAGCAGACGTTCGGGACAGGGTAATTCACCCCTCCACTTT.

This clone was seen just once. The chain's CDR3 is CASSETGQNTEAFF. The DNA for the CDR3 is TGTGCCAGCAGCGAGACAGGCCAGAACACTGAAGCTTTCTTT. The J gene is TRBJ1-1, the V gene TRBV2; D is possibly TRBD1 (6 bases). The CDR3 totals 14 residues. The germline V gene encodes CDR1 SNHLY and CDR2 FYNNEI. Between the trimmed V and J ends, which lost 6 bases and 1 base, there was a span of 12 bases.

This chain connects TRBV12-3 or TRBV12-4 to TRBJ2-7; D call uncertain. The CDR3 covers 12 residues. V lost 5 bases and J lost 6, with 11 bases in between. CDR3 amino acids: CASSVLPREQYF. In DNA form, the CDR3 reads TGTGCCAGCAGTGTTCTTCCGCGCGAGCAGTACTTC.

The chain recombines TRBV5-4 with TRBJ2-3; TRBD2 agrees at 9 bases. The junction had 7 bases not matched to a gene; V was cut back by 4 bases and J by 1 base. The CDR3 runs 16 residues. Germline-derived CDR1 and CDR2 are SGHNT and YYREEE (reference sequence). The CDR3 protein is CASSKLAGAGTDTQYF. The CDR3 DNA follows: TGTGCCAGCAGCAAGTTAGCGGGGGCCGGCACAGATACGCAGTATTTT. Looking up the rest from reference TRBV5-4 and TRBJ2-3 gives the full variable domain: ETGVTQSPTHLIKTRGQQVTLRCSSQSGHNTVSWYQQALGQGPQFIFQYYREEENGRGNFPPRFSGLQFPNYSSELNVNALELDDSALYLCASSKLAGAGTDTQYFGPGTRLTVL.

The CDR3 nucleotides read TGCACCAGCAGCCAAGCGGGTGAAGTTACCTACGAGCAGTACTTC. Translation gives CTSSQAGEVTYEQYF. The chain joins TRBV1 to TRBJ2-7; the table's D gene call, TRBD2, was not cross checked with the DNA. TRBV1 constitutes a pseudogene. CDR3 length equals 15 residues.

This clone showed up just a few times. The CDR3 reads CASSLGNRGASYEQYF. The CDR3 DNA is TGTGCCAGTAGTCTCGGGAACAGGGGAGCCTCCTACGAGCAGTACTTC. The rearrangement links TRBV19 to TRBJ2-7, with 7 bases aligning to TRBD1. Trimming at V came to 5 bases and at J to 0 bases, leaving 10 bases not matched to a gene. Per the germline V gene, CDR1 is LNHDA and CDR2 is SQIVND (reference sequence). The CDR3 contains 16 residues.

The chain links TRBV9 to TRBJ1-6; TRBD1 matches 7 bases. In germline, CDR1 is SGDLS, CDR2 YYNGEE. This CDR3 contains 15 residues. Germline trimming cut 0 bases from V and 6 bases from J; bases unmatched to any gene: 3. The CDR3 sequence is CASSVEGAGNSPLHF. The DNA of the CDR3 is TGTGCCAGCAGCGTAGAGGGGGCCGGTAATTCACCCCTCCACTTT.

This sequence joins TRBV28 and TRBJ2-7; TRBD1 matches at 11 bases. CDR3 length: 14 residues. Germline CDR1 is MDHEN and CDR2 is SYDVKM. Losses at the gene ends were 6 bases for V and 4 bases for J; bases not matched to a gene: 5. This CDR3 is CASRTGTGGYEQYF. The CDR3 bases are TGTGCCAGCAGGACCGGGACAGGGGGATACGAGCAGTACTTC.

The CDR3 sequence: CASSRTGVYGYTF. The CDR3 DNA reads as TGTGCCAGCAGTCGCACAGGGGTTTATGGCTACACCTTC. The rearrangement links TRBV6-6 to TRBJ1-2; TRBD1 matches 7 bases. CDR1 is MNHNY and CDR2 is SVGAGI in the germline V gene (reference sequence). CDR3 size: 13 residues. The V and J ends lost 5 bases and 5 bases, in that order; junction bases with no gene match: 5.

V is TRBV19 and J is TRBJ1-2; possibly TRBD1 for D (6 bases). This CDR3 has 16 residues. Per germline, CDR1 LNHDA and CDR2 SQIVND (reference sequence). V was pared by 5 bases and J by 5 bases, with 21 bases between. The CDR3 sequence: CASSETTDRLLYGYTF. CDR3 bases: TGTGCCAGTAGTGAAACCACGGACAGACTACTGTATGGCTACACCTTC.

This clone came up once. The chain carries TRBV9 and TRBJ2-1; 8 nucleotides agree with TRBD2. V lost 3 bases, J lost 6 bases, and 5 bases stayed unmatched. The CDR3 is 14 residues long. The germline V gene encodes CDR1 SGDLS and CDR2 YYNGEE. CDR3 loop: CASSDLGLGNEQFF. The CDR3 nucleotides are TGTGCCAGCAGCGATTTGGGACTAGGCAATGAGCAGTTCTTC.

The chain employs TRBV24-1 and TRBJ2-3; 11 bases are shared with TRBD2. This CDR3 is 18 amino acids long. V shed 2 bases and J 1 base; nucleotides not matched to a gene: 7. CDR1 and CDR2 from the germline V gene are KGHDR and SFDVKD. CDR3 DNA: TGTGCCACCAGTGATTCGACCACTAGCGGGGGCGGCACAGATACGCAGTATTTT. Protein product: CATSDSTTSGGGTDTQYF.

V gene TRBV5-4 combines with J gene TRBJ2-6, with unresolved D. Germline loops: CDR1 SGHNT, CDR2 YYREEE (reference sequence). Trimming took 4 bases from V and 2 from J, leaving 13 bases between them. The CDR3 is 16 residues long. The CDR3 spells CASSPGSSPGANVLTF. CDR3 nucleotides: TGTGCCAGCAGCCCCGGTTCTTCTCCTGGGGCCAACGTCCTGACTTTC.

The chain couples TRBV7-2 to TRBJ2-3; TRBD2 aligns across 14 bases. The CDR3 is 18 amino acids. Germline loops: CDR1 SGHTA, CDR2 FQGNSA. The V segment lost 1 base and the J segment 9 bases; nucleotides outside the gene matches: 12. CDR3 in amino acids: CASSLGLAGGPLAYTQYF. Here the CDR3 DNA reads TGTGCCAGCAGCTTAGGACTAGCGGGGGGGCCGTTAGCTTACACGCAGTATTTT. Full variable domain (missing parts from reference TRBV7-2 and TRBJ2-3): GAGVSQSPSNKVTEKGKDVELRCDPISGHTALYWYRQSLGQGLEFLIYFQGNSAPDKSGLPSDRFSAERTGGSVSTLTIQRTQQEDSAVYLCASSLGLAGGPLAYTQYFGPGTRLTVL.

This clone was seen only once. The chain couples TRBV6-5 to TRBJ1-5; TRBD1 agrees at 7 bases. The germline V gene encodes CDR1 MNHEY and CDR2 SVGAGI. The CDR3 spans 15 residues. Trimming at V came to 3 bases and at J to 6 bases, leaving 8 bases not matched to a gene. The CDR3 protein is CASSYRQGSSQPQHF. The CDR3 DNA follows: TGTGCCAGCAGTTATCGACAGGGCAGTAGTCAGCCCCAGCATTTT.

The chain is built from TRBV4-3 and TRBJ2-7, with 8 positions matching TRBD1. V was clipped by 5 bases and J by 5 bases; unmatched bases: 5. Germline V gene data show CDR1 as LGHNA and CDR2 as YSLEER. The CDR3 is 13 residues long. The CDR3 spells CASSSRGRHEQYF. Written as DNA, the CDR3 is TGCGCCAGCAGCAGCAGGGGGCGGCACGAGCAGTACTTC.

CDR3 amino acids: CASSYSIGKGTQYF. DNA of the CDR3: TGTGCCAGCAGTTACTCCATCGGGAAGGGCACGCAGTATTTT. The rearrangement joins TRBV6-5 to TRBJ2-3, with a possible D match to TRBD2 (5 bases). CDR3 length: 14 residues. Trimming removed 0 bases at V and 9 bases at J, with 13 bases between. CDR1 and CDR2 (germline): MNHEY, SVGAGI.

The CDR3 protein is CASSSTDRGFYGYTF. CDR3 DNA sequence: TGTGCCAGCAGCTCCACGGACAGGGGTTTTTATGGCTACACCTTC. V gene TRBV7-2 combines with J gene TRBJ1-2, with 9 bases fitting TRBD1. This CDR3 region has 15 residues. V dropped 4 bases and J dropped 5; count of bases not matched to a gene: 8. The V gene's germline CDR1 is SGHTA and CDR2 FQGNSA.

This rearrangement joins TRBV21-1 to TRBJ2-2; the table's D call, TRBD2, was not checked against the DNA. TRBV21-1 is a known pseudogene. The CDR3 sequence is 17 residues long. The CDR3 region is CASSKATPFGGTGELFF. As DNA, the CDR3 is TGTGCCAGCAGCAAAGCCACACCTTTCGGGGGCACCGGGGAGCTGTTTTTT.

The rearrangement uses TRBV7-9 and TRBJ1-1; perhaps TRBD1 as D (5 bases). Germline V CDR1 and CDR2: SEHNR, FQNEAQ (reference sequence). The CDR3 totals 14 residues. V lost 4 bases and J 2 bases, leaving 11 bases between the germline ends. CDR3 coding DNA: TGTGCCAGCAGCTCGGGACTGGGAAACACTGAAGCTTTCTTT. Translation: CASSSGLGNTEAFF.

The chain uses TRBV2 and TRBJ2-7, with 9 bases lining up with TRBD1. Germline CDR1 reads SNHLY; CDR2 reads FYNNEI. The CDR3 contains 13 residues. With V trimmed by 6 bases and J by 6 bases, 6 bases remained unmatched. The CDR3 DNA is TGTGCCAGCAGACCGGGACAGGGCACCGAGCAGTACTTC. Protein sequence: CASRPGQGTEQYF.

The V and J genes are TRBV7-9 and TRBJ1-1; no definite D call. The CDR3 covers 14 residues. The V end was cut by 3 bases, the J end by 4 bases, with 12 bases between. Germline-derived CDR1 and CDR2 are SEHNR and FQNEAQ (reference sequence). CDR3 DNA: TGTGCCAGCAGCTTGCAAGAGTTCGGCACTGAAGCTTTCTTT. Its protein product is CASSLQEFGTEAFF. Drawing the rest from reference TRBV7-9 and TRBJ1-1, the complete variable domain is DTGVSQNPRHKITKRGQNVTFRCDPISEHNRLYWYRQTLGQGPEFLTYFQNEAQLEKSRLLSDRFSAERPKGSFSTLEIQRTEQGDSAMYLCASSLQEFGTEAFFGQGTRLTVV.

This clone was recorded only once. The CDR3 DNA reads as TGTGCCAGCAGCTTAGAGGGGGGGATAGAGACCCAGTACTTC. Protein product: CASSLEGGIETQYF. The chain joins TRBV7-2 to TRBJ2-5; TRBD2 might be the D (7 bases). The CDR3 sequence is 14 residues long. Germline V gene lookup returns CDR1 SGHTA and CDR2 FQGNSA. V lost 1 base and J lost 4, with 10 bases in between.

The chain employs TRBV29-1 and TRBJ2-1, with a weak D call TRBD2 (6 bases). Germline V gene sequence: CDR1 SQVTM, CDR2 ANQGSEA. V was shortened by 4 bases and J by 5 bases, with 18 bases between the two germline ends. There are 15 residues in the CDR3. The CDR3 loop is CSVVKAGRNNNEQFF. The CDR3 DNA is TGCAGCGTTGTAAAGGCAGGGAGGAACAACAATGAGCAGTTCTTC.

The chain joins TRBV5-6 to TRBJ2-2; D may be TRBD2 (6 bases). Germline CDR1 reads SGHDT; CDR2 reads YYEEEE. The CDR3 covers 16 residues. V was pared by 2 bases and J by 5 bases, with 16 bases between. The CDR3 nucleotides are TGTGCCAGCAGCTTTGCCGGGGGAGGTAGGACCGGGGAGCTGTTTTTT. It specifies CASSFAGGGRTGELFF. Full variable domain (outside the CDR3, taken from reference TRBV5-6 and TRBJ2-2): DAGVTQSPTHLIKTRGQQVTLRCSPKSGHDTVSWYQQALGQGPQFIFQYYEEEERQRGNFPDRFSGHQFPNYSSELNVNALLLGDSALYLCASSFAGGGRTGELFFGEGSRLTVL.

The chain links TRBV5-4 to TRBJ1-1; possibly TRBD1 for D (6 bases). V was shortened by 3 bases and J by 1 base, with 16 bases between the two germline ends. The CDR3 totals 16 residues. Germline V gives CDR1 SGHNT, CDR2 YYREEE (reference sequence). CDR3 nucleotides: TGTGCCAGCAGCTACAACTTAGGGACACCGAACACTGAAGCTTTCTTT. Translation gives CASSYNLGTPNTEAFF.